The next 22 T cell receptor beta chains were all read from a single sample in a study of T-cell memory formation after mild COVID-19. TCRdb independently ran MiXCR on the 5' RACE reads; one entry per CDR3 protein. The sample lists roughly 150,000 distinct CDR3 sequences; about 14% were seen once. Sample: PBMCs or a T cell subset sorted from them (not recorded which). These receptors all stem from an adult woman who had mild COVID-19 (a few samples of this study predate the infection). Cell type and time point are not known.

The rearrangement uses TRBV6-2 or TRBV6-3 and TRBJ2-5; D may be TRBD1 (5 bases). V gave up 2 bases and J gave up 2 bases, with 9 bases separating them. CDR1 is MNHEY, CDR2 SVGEGT, per germline. This CDR3 is 14 amino acids long. CDR3 in DNA: TGTGCCAGCAGTTACCGGACACCACAAGAGACCCAGTACTTC. Amino acid sequence: CASSYRTPQETQYF.

This clonotype was seen a few times. V and J are TRBV11-2 and TRBJ2-7; 10 positions agree with TRBD2. V lost 0 bases to trimming and J lost 4 bases; unmatched junction nucleotides: 12. There are 18 residues in the CDR3. CDR1 is SGHAT and CDR2 is FQNNGV in the germline V gene. The CDR3, as DNA: TGTGCCAGCAGCTTAGAGGGGGTCCTAGCGGGGGACCTTTACGAGCAGTACTTC. It translates to CASSLEGVLAGDLYEQYF.

The chain uses TRBV6-2 or TRBV6-3 and TRBJ2-7; D is perhaps TRBD1 or TRBD2 (7 bases each). V lost 6 bases and J 7 bases, leaving 19 bases between the germline ends. In germline, CDR1 is MNHEY, CDR2 SVGEGT. This CDR3 comprises 14 residues. In DNA form, the CDR3 reads TGTGCCAGCAGAGACACCGGGACAGCGGGGGAGCAGTACTTC. Translation: CASRDTGTAGEQYF.

This chain uses TRBV24-1 with TRBJ2-2; unclear D gene. The germline V gene encodes CDR1 KGHDR and CDR2 SFDVKD. V lost 5 bases to trimming and J lost 10 bases, with 10 bases between them. The CDR3 contains 12 residues. The CDR3 reads CATSAPMEELFF. DNA of the CDR3: TGTGCCACCAGTGCCCCCATGGAGGAGCTGTTTTTT.

The rearrangement links TRBV20-1 to TRBJ2-7; 11 bases agree with TRBD2. The CDR3 sequence is 16 residues long. The junction had 4 bases not matched to a gene; V was cut back by 0 bases and J by 0 bases. In germline, CDR1 is DFQATT, CDR2 SNEGSKA (reference sequence). DNA for the CDR3: TGCAGTGCTAGAGACCCTCTAGCGGGGGGCTCCTACGAGCAGTACTTC. Its protein product is CSARDPLAGGSYEQYF.

The genes are TRBV24-1 and TRBJ2-1, with TRBD1 as a possible D gene (6 bases). Trimming took off 6 bases at V and 3 bases at J, with 11 bases between the two ends. CDR1 is KGHDR, CDR2 SFDVKD, per germline. This CDR3 region has 14 residues. CDR3 protein: CATSRTEIYNEQFF. The CDR3 DNA reads as TGTGCCACCAGTAGGACAGAAATCTACAATGAGCAGTTCTTC.

Many counts were recorded for this clonotype. V and J are TRBV7-3 and TRBJ2-1, with D hard to call. Germline CDR1 and CDR2: SGHTA and FQGTGA. Deletions cut 6 bases from V and 10 bases from J, with 10 bases between. The CDR3 has 11 residues. The CDR3 region has the DNA TGTGCCAGCAGTTCAAGTGGGGAGCAGTTCTTC. This codes for CASSSSGEQFF.

This clonotype has a count of ten or more. The V gene is TRBV7-2, the J gene TRBJ2-3; unclear D gene. The CDR3 runs to 14 residues. Germline-derived CDR1 and CDR2 are SGHTA and FQGNSA. V lost 5 bases to trimming and J lost 2 bases, with 11 bases between them. CDR3: CASSGRGLTDTQYF. The CDR3 nucleotides read TGTGCCAGCAGCGGCCGTGGCCTCACAGATACGCAGTATTTT.

The chain uses TRBV10-3 and TRBJ1-1; the match to TRBD1 covers 8 bases. CDR1 is ENHRY, CDR2 SYGVKD, per germline. V was pared by 11 bases and J by 6 bases, with 8 bases of the junction left unmatched. The CDR3 loop spans 12 amino acids. The CDR3 loop is CASRQGFPEAFF. CDR3 bases: TGTGCCTCAAGACAGGGGTTCCCTGAAGCTTTCTTT.

This sequence joins TRBV4-3 and TRBJ1-2; no firm D call. This CDR3 comprises 15 residues. The germline CDR1 and CDR2 sequences are LGHNA and YSLEER. The ends were cut back, 1 base at V and 3 bases at J, with 12 bases in the middle. CDR3 amino acids: CASSQARSSDYGYTF. The CDR3 nucleotides read TGCGCCAGCAGCCAAGCGAGGTCTTCGGACTATGGCTACACCTTC.

The chain has TRBV3-1 and TRBJ1-1, with D uncertain. The CDR3 spans 18 residues. Germline CDR1 LGHDT, CDR2 YNNKEL (reference sequence). Between the trimmed V and J ends, which lost 1 base and 0 bases, there was a span of 18 bases. CDR3 loop: CASSQGELGPLMNTEAFF. The DNA of the CDR3 is TGTGCCAGCAGCCAAGGGGAGCTCGGCCCTCTCATGAACACTGAAGCTTTCTTT.

This clonotype has more than one count but fewer than ten. V and J are TRBV4-1 and TRBJ2-3, with 8 bases matching TRBD2. V gave up 2 bases and J gave up 0 bases; unmatched junction bases: 4. The CDR3 extends over 16 amino acids. CDR1 is MGHRA and CDR2 is YSYEKL in the germline V gene. CDR3 protein: CASSQPPSGSTDTQYF. DNA for the CDR3: TGCGCCAGCAGCCAACCCCCTAGCGGGAGCACAGATACGCAGTATTTT.

This clonotype was found a few times. The V and J genes are TRBV6-5 and TRBJ2-1; 7 bases fit TRBD1. Germline V gene sequence: CDR1 MNHEY, CDR2 SVGAGI. This CDR3 has 15 amino acids. The junction had 10 bases not matched to a gene; V was cut back by 5 bases and J by 6 bases. CDR3 sequence (DNA): TGTGCCAGCAGTCGCCGACAGGGAACGGGCAATGAGCAGTTCTTC. As protein: CASSRRQGTGNEQFF.

This clonotype occurred a few times. The chain is built from TRBV2 and TRBJ2-7, with 7 bases aligning to TRBD2. The germline V gene encodes CDR1 SNHLY and CDR2 FYNNEI. The J segment lost 5 bases and the V segment lost 5 bases, leaving 12 bases of the junction unmatched. The CDR3 spans 15 residues. This CDR3 reads CASSPSTSWGNEQYF. CDR3 coding DNA: TGTGCCAGCAGTCCCTCGACTAGCTGGGGAAACGAGCAGTACTTC. The full variable domain, its missing parts supplied by reference TRBV2 and TRBJ2-7, is EPEVTQTPSHQVTQMGQEVILRCVPISNHLYFYWYRQILGQKVEFLVSFYNNEISEKSEIFDDQFSVERPDGSNFTLKIRSTKLEDSAMYFCASSPSTSWGNEQYFGPGTRLTVT.

V gene TRBV12-3 or TRBV12-4 combines with J gene TRBJ2-1; D might be TRBD2 (7 bases). CDR3 length equals 13 residues. Trimming shortened V by 9 bases and J by 5 bases, and 14 bases separated the two germline ends. The DNA for the CDR3 is TGTGCCAGAGGGGGGGTCCTAGACAATGAGCAGTTCTTC. Translating it yields CARGGVLDNEQFF.

The rearrangement links TRBV6-2 or TRBV6-3 to TRBJ2-3; the D gene is possibly TRBD1 (5 bases). Trimming shortened V by 0 bases and J by 0 bases, and 13 bases separated the two germline ends. The V gene's germline CDR1 is MNHEY and CDR2 SVGEGT. This CDR3 spans 17 amino acids. CDR3 nucleotides: TGTGCCAGCAGTTACTCTCCGACAGAGACTAGCACAGATACGCAGTATTTT. Translated, it gives CASSYSPTETSTDTQYF.

In this sample, this clonotype turned up a few times. The chain carries TRBV6-2 or TRBV6-3 and TRBJ1-1, with D unresolved. The V end lost 6 bases, the J end lost 4 bases, and 12 bases lay between the germline ends. This CDR3 contains 13 residues. Per germline, CDR1 MNHEY and CDR2 SVGEGT. The chain's CDR3 is CASSRHASTEAFF. For the CDR3, the DNA is TGTGCCAGCAGCCGGCACGCCAGCACTGAAGCTTTCTTT.

About this clonotype: The junction and the germline gene differ at one end; a read error may be behind it. This rearrangement joins TRBV9 to TRBJ2-1, with 8 positions matching TRBD2. This CDR3 region has 19 residues. Germline CDR1 SGDLS, CDR2 YYNGEE. CDR3 amino acids: CDSSETGTRYFSSYNEQFF. For the CDR3, the DNA is TGTGACAGCAGCGAAACCGGGACTAGATATTTCAGCTCCTACAATGAGCAGTTCTTC.

The rearrangement links TRBV5-1 to TRBJ1-1; TRBD1 agrees at 7 bases. Germline CDR1 reads SGHRS; CDR2 reads YFSETQ. V was clipped by 4 bases and J by 1 base; unmatched bases: 4. This CDR3 has 14 amino acids. The CDR3 sequence is CASSGGTENTEAFF. The DNA for the CDR3 is TGCGCCAGCAGCGGGGGGACAGAGAACACTGAAGCTTTCTTT. The full variable domain, in which reference TRBV5-1 and TRBJ1-1 provide the parts outside the CDR3, is KAGVTQTPRYLIKTRGQQVTLSCSPISGHRSVSWYQQTPGQGLQFLFEYFSETQRNKGNFPGRFSGRQFSNSRSEMNVSTLELGDSALYLCASSGGTENTEAFFGQGTRLTVV.

This clonotype has ten or more counts. V is TRBV3-1 and J is TRBJ1-5; D is uncertain. V was cut by 1 base and J by 3 bases, with 22 bases left in between. In germline, CDR1 is LGHDT, CDR2 YNNKEL (reference sequence). The CDR3 runs to 19 residues. CDR3 region: CASSQGLLRVRSYNQPQHF. CDR3 DNA: TGTGCCAGCAGCCAAGGCCTCCTGCGGGTCCGCTCGTACAATCAGCCCCAGCATTTT.

The rearrangement joins TRBV4-1 to TRBJ1-1; a possible D gene is TRBD1 (6 bases). Trimming removed 3 bases from V and 3 bases from J, with 14 bases in between. The CDR3 has 15 residues. Germline V CDR1 and CDR2: MGHRA, YSYEKL. The DNA for the CDR3 is TGCGCCAGCAGCCAGTCCAGGGGCGAGTACACTGAAGCTTTCTTT. The encoded protein is CASSQSRGEYTEAFF.

The sample holds a few counts of this clonotype. V gene TRBV3-1 combines with J gene TRBJ2-3, with TRBD2 identical over 11 bases. CDR1 is LGHDT and CDR2 is YNNKEL in the germline V gene (reference sequence). The J segment lost 2 bases and the V segment lost 5 bases, leaving 3 bases of the junction unmatched. The CDR3 contains 15 residues. The CDR3: CASSVLAGATDTQYF. In nucleotides, the CDR3 is TGTGCCAGCAGCGTACTAGCGGGAGCCACAGATACGCAGTATTTT.